This entry features one TCR beta chain sequence. What it binds is not known. This sample is part of a study of cytomegalovirus exposure and HLA in healthy donors. It was with 60 Vbeta and 13 Jbeta primers that the PCR ran. The repertoire was sequenced with immunoSEQ multiplex PCR; TCRdb's copy has only in-frame clones and lacks some. The repertoire holds approximately 220,000 clones, with approximately 80% as singletons. Study-level points and caveats: The presence/absence work took it that sequencing depth was about the same across donors.

Germline CDR1 is LNHDA and CDR2 is SQIVND (reference sequence). Trimming took 3 bases from V and 7 from J; bases not matched to a gene: 15. The CDR3 spans 18 residues. The chain employs TRBV19 and TRBJ2-2; 9 bases map to TRBD1. The clonotype comes from a boy younger than 10 in good health and CMV-seronegative. Sequenced sample: PBMCs. CDR3 protein: CASSMGLGQGVRVGELFF. In DNA form, the CDR3 reads TGTGCCAGTAGTATGGGGTTGGGACAGGGCGTGCGGGTCGGGGAGCTGTTTTTT.